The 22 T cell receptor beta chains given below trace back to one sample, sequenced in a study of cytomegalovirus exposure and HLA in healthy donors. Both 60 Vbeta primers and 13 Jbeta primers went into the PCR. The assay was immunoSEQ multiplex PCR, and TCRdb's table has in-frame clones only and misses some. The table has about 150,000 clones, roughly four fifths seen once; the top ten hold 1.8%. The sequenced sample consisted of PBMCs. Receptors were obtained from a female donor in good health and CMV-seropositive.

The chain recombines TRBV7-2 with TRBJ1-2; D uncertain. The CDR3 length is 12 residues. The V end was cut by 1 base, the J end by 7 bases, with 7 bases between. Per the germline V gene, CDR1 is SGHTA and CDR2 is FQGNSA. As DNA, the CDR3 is TGTGCCAGCAGCTTAGGGCCCGCTGGCTACACCTTC. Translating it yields CASSLGPAGYTF.

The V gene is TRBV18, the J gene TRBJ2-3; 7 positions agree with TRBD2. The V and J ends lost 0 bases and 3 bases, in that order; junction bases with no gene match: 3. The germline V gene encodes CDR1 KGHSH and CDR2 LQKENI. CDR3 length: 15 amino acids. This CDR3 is CASSPPEAGTDTQYF. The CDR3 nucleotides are TGTGCCAGCTCACCACCGGAAGCGGGAACAGATACGCAGTATTTT.

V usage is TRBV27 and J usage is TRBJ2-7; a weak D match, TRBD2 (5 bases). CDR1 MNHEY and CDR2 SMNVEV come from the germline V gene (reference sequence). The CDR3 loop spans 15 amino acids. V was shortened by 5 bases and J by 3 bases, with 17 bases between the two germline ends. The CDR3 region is CASSDPTGLVYEQYF. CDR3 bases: TGTGCCAGCAGTGACCCCACGGGGTTAGTCTACGAGCAGTACTTC.

CDR3 in DNA: TGTGCCAGCTCACCTGGACAGGGGAGGGCCTACGAGCAGTACTTC. It specifies CASSPGQGRAYEQYF. The chain carries TRBV18 and TRBJ2-7, with 9 bases aligning to TRBD1. Germline V CDR1 and CDR2: KGHSH, LQKENI. Unmatched junction bases numbered 5, after V lost 3 bases and J lost 2 bases. This CDR3 has 15 residues.

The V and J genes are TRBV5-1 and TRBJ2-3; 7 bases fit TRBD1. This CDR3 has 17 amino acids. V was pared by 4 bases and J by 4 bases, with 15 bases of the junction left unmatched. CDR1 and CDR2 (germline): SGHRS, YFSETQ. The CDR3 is CASSIGNIVGTADTQYF. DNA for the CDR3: TGCGCCAGCAGCATTGGTAATATAGTCGGGACAGCAGATACGCAGTATTTT.

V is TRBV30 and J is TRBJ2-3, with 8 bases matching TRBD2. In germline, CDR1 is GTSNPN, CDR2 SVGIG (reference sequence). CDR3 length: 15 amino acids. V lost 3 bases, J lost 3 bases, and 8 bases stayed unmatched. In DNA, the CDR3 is TGTGCCTGGAGGGCCAGCGGGAGTAGGACAGATACGCAGTATTTT. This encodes CAWRASGSRTDTQYF.

In DNA, the CDR3 is TGTGCCATCAGTGAGGGACTAGCGAAGGTCAATGAGCAGTTCTTC. Its protein product is CAISEGLAKVNEQFF. The V and J genes are TRBV10-3 and TRBJ2-1; 9 nucleotides match TRBD2. The CDR3 is 15 amino acids. Germline CDR1 ENHRY, CDR2 SYGVKD. J was trimmed by 6 bases and V by 2 bases; bases with no gene match: 5.

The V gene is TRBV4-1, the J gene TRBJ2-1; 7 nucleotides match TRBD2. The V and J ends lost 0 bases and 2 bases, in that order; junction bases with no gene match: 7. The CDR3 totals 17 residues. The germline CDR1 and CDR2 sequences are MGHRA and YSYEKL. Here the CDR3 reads CASSQDTEGGPYNEQFF. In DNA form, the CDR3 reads TGCGCCAGCAGCCAAGATACTGAGGGAGGGCCCTACAATGAGCAGTTCTTC.

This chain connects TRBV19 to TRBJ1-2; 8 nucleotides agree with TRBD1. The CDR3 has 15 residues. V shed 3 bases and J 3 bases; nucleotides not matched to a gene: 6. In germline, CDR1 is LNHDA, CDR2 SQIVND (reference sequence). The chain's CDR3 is CASSIIAGGDYGYTF. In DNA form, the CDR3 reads TGTGCCAGTAGTATTATCGCAGGGGGCGACTATGGCTACACCTTC.

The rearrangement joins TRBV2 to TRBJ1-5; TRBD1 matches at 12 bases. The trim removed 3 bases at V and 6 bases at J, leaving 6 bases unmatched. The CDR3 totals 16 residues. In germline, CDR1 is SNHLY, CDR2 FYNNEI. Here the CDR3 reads CASSEGQGARGQPQHF. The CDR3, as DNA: TGTGCCAGCAGTGAGGGACAGGGGGCGCGAGGTCAGCCCCAGCATTTT.

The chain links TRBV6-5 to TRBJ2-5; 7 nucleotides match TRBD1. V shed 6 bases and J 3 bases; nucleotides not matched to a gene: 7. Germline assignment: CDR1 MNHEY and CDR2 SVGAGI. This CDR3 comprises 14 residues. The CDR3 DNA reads TGTGCCAGCAGGCTACAGGGGAATAAAGAGACCCAGTACTTC. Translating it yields CASRLQGNKETQYF.

CDR3 loop: CASGKGGSVREQYF. The CDR3 region has the DNA TGTGCCAGCGGAAAGGGGGGGTCCGTCCGGGAGCAGTACTTC. V and J are TRBV28 and TRBJ2-7, with a weak D call TRBD2 (7 bases). Trimming left V 8 bases short and J 7 bases short, with 21 bases between. CDR3 size: 14 residues. The germline CDR1 and CDR2 sequences are MDHEN and SYDVKM.

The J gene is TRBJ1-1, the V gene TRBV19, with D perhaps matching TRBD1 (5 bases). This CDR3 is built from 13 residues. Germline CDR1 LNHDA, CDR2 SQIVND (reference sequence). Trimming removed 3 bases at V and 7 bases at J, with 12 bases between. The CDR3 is CASSISKQVEAFF. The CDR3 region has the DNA TGTGCCAGTAGTATTTCAAAACAGGTTGAAGCTTTCTTT.

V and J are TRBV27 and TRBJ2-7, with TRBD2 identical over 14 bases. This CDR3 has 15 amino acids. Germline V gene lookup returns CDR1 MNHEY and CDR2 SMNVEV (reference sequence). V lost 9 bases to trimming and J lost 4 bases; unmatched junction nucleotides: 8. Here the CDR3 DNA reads TGTGCCAGTCGACGGGGGACTAGCGGGGGATACGAGCAGTACTTC. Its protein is CASRRGTSGGYEQYF.

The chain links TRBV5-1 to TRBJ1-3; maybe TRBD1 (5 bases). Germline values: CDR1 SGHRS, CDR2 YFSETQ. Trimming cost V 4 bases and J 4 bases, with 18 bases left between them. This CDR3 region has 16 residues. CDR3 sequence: CASSPTPGGGGNTIYF. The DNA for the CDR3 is TGCGCCAGCAGCCCGACCCCCGGGGGAGGCGGAAACACCATATATTTT. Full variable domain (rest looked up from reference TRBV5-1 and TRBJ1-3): KAGVTQTPRYLIKTRGQQVTLSCSPISGHRSVSWYQQTPGQGLQFLFEYFSETQRNKGNFPGRFSGRQFSNSRSEMNVSTLELGDSALYLCASSPTPGGGGNTIYFGEGSWLTVV.

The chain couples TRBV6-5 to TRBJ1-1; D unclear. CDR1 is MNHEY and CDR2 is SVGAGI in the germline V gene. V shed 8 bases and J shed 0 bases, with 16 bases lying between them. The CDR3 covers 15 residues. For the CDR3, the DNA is TGTGCCAGCGGCGGAAAGGAGAAAATGAACACTGAAGCTTTCTTT. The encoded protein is CASGGKEKMNTEAFF.

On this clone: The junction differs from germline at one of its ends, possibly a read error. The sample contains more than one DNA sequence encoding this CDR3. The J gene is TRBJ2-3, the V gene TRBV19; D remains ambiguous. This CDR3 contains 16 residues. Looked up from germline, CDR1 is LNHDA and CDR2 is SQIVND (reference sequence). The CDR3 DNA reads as TGTGCCAGTAGTATGTGGTTGGGCAGACGAACAGATACGCAGTACTTT. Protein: CASSMWLGRRTDTQYF.

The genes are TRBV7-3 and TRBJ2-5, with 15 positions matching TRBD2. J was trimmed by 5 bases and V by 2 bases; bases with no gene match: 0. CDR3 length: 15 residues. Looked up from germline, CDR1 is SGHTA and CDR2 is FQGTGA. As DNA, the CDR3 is TGTGCCAGCAGCTTAGGACTAGCGGGGGGGGAGACCCAGTACTTC. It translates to CASSLGLAGGETQYF.

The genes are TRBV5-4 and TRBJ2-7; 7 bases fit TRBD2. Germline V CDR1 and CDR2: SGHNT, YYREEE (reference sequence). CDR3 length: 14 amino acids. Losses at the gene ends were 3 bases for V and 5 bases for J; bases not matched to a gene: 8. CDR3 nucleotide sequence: TGTGCCAGCAGCTCAATTCTGGGGGGGGACGAGCAGTACTTC. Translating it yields CASSSILGGDEQYF.

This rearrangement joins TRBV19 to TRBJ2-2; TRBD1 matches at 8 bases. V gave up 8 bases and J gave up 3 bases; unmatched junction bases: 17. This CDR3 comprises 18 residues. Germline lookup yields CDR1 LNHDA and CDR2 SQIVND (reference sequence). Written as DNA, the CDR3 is TGTGCCAGTGCTCACTGGACAGGGACGAGGGGTGACACCGGGGAGCTGTTTTTT. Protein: CASAHWTGTRGDTGELFF.

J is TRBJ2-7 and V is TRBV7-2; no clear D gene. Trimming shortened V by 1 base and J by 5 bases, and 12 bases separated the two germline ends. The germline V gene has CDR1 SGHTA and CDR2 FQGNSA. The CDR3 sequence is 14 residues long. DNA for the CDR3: TGTGCCAGCAGCTTAGATCCTAGTTCCAACGAGCAGTACTTC. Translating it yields CASSLDPSSNEQYF.

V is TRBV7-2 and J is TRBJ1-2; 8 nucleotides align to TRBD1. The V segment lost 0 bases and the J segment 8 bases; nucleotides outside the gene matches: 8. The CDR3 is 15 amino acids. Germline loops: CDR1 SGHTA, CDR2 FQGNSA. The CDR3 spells CASSLASGTGLGYTF. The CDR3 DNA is TGTGCCAGCAGCTTAGCGTCGGGGACAGGTCTCGGCTACACCTTC. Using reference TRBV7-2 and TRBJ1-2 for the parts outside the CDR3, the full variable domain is GAGVSQSPSNKVTEKGKDVELRCDPISGHTALYWYRQSLGQGLEFLIYFQGNSAPDKSGLPSDRFSAERTGGSVSTLTIQRTQQEDSAVYLCASSLASGTGLGYTFGSGTRLTVV.